This T cell receptor (beta chain) was recorded in a study of shared clonotypes between healthy human individuals. Study-level results: Only blood was sampled, and tissue TCR repertoires likely differ from blood ones. Inspection by rarefaction showed sorted-subset sequencing to be incomplete despite large depth. Clonotypes shared by all four donors outscored non-shared clonotypes in generation probability.

Trimming pared 2 bases from V and 3 bases from J, leaving 7 bases between. CDR3 length equals 13 residues. CDR1 and CDR2 (germline): MNHEY, SVGAGI. Per the original data handling: Filtering differed because ImmunoSEQ produced junction-only sequences that carried no quality scores. Clones were read by immunoSEQ multiplex PCR, and TCRdb kept only the in-frame ones, dropping some. The V and J calls and clone size were taken over from that table, and D and trimming were inferred from the DNA. The sample lists millions of clones, approximately 93% occurring once. About this clone: Its matching antigen is unknown.

The TCR originated in a man between 18 and 29 years old in good health. Some clones in this sample may be carry-over from other donors' samples. The specimen sequenced was naive CD4+ T cells from PBMCs. The subset: CD45RA+ positively selected. The rearrangement links TRBV6-5 to TRBJ2-5; D is undetermined. The CDR3 protein is CASSYRLKETQYF. The CDR3 coding sequence is TGTGCCAGCAGTTACCGCCTCAAAGAGACCCAGTACTTC.